This T cell receptor (beta chain) was captured in a study of T cell responses to AZD1222 COVID-19 vaccine. Using immunoSEQ multiplex PCR, the repertoire was profiled, and TCRdb retains in-frame clones only, with some absent. The table has over 85,000 clones, around 90% seen once. Germline assignment: CDR1 MNHEY and CDR2 SMNVEV (reference sequence). The CDR3 has 12 residues. Trimming removed 9 bases from V and 4 bases from J, with 12 bases in between. Sequenced material: peripheral blood, taken 28 days after the second AZD1222 dose. The receptor was isolated from an adult who received the AZD1222 COVID-19 vaccine. The chain combines TRBV27 with TRBJ2-5, with D hard to call. The CDR3 DNA is TGTGCCAGTCATGGGTTAGGAGAGACCCAGTACTTC. Protein: CASHGLGETQYF.